The present T cell receptor beta chain was sequenced within a study of CD8 T cells in ankylosing spondylitis. Study-wide results and caveats: Clones tied to disease were said to be significantly enriched in matched ankylosing spondylitis synovial fluid.

Worth noting for this clonotype: Its antigen remains unknown.

TCRdb redid the calling of the 5' RACE reads with MiXCR, one entry per CDR3 protein. This sample carries just over 300,000 distinct CDR3 sequences, roughly 20% of them seen once, and the ten largest clones take around 3.2%. The CDR3 consists of 11 residues. The V gene lost 4 bases and the J gene lost 8 bases, with 11 bases spanning the gap. Germline CDR1 reads SQVTM; CDR2 reads ANQGSEA. The genes are TRBV29-1 and TRBJ1-2, with D unresolved. This TCR came from a female donor with ankylosing spondylitis or in good health (not recorded which). The material sequenced was blood, either unsorted or a sorted T cell fraction (not recorded which). DNA of the CDR3: TGCAGCGTTGGTGGAGTAGGAGGCTACACCTTC. It is translated as CSVGGVGGYTF.